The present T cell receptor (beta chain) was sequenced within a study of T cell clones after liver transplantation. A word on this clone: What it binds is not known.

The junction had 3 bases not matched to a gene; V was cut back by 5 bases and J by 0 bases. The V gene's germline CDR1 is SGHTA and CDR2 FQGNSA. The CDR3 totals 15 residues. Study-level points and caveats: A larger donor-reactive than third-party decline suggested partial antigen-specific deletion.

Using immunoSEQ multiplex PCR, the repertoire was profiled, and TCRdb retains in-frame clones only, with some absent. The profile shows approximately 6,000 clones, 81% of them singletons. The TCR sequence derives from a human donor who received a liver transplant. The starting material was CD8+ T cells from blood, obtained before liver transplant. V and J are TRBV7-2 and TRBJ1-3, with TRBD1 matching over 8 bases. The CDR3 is CASSQGAASGNTIYF. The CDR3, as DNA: TGTGCCAGCAGCCAGGGGGCAGCCTCTGGAAACACCATATATTTT.